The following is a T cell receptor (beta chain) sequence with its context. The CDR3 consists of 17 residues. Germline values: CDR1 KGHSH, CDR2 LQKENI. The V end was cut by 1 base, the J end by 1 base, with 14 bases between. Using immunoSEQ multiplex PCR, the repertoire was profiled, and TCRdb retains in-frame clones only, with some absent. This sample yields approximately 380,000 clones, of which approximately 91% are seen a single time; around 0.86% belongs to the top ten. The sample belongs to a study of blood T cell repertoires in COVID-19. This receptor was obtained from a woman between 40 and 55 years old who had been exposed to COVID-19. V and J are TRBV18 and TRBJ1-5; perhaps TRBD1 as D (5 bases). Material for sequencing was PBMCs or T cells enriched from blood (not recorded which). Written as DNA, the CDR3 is TGTGCCAGCTCACCACTCAGGGCTGAAGGCAGCAATCAGCCCCAGCATTTT. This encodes CASSPLRAEGSNQPQHF. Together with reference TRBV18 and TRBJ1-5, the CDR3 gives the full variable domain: NAGVMQNPRHLVRRRGQEARLRCSPMKGHSHVYWYRQLPEEGLKFMVYLQKENIIDESGMPKERFSAEFPKEGPSILRIQQVVRGDSAAYFCASSPLRAEGSNQPQHFGDGTRLSIL.